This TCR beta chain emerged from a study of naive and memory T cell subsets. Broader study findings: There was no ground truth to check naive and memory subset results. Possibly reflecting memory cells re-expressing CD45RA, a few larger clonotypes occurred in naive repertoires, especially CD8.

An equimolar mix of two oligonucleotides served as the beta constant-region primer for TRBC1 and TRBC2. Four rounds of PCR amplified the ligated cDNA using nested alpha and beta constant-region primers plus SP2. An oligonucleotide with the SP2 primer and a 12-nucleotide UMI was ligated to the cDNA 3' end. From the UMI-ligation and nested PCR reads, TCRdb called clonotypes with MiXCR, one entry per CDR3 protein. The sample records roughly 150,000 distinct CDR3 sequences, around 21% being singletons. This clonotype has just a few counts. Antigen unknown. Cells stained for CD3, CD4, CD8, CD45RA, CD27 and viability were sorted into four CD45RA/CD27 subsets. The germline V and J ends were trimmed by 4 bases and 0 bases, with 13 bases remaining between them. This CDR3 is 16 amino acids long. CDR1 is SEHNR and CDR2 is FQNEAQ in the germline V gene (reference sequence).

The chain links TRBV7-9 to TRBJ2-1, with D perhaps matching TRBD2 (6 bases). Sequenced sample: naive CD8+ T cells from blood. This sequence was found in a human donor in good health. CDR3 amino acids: CASSSSGQSSYNEQFF. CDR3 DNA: TGTGCCAGCAGCTCCAGCGGGCAGAGCTCCTACAATGAGCAGTTCTTC.